Presented here are 2 T cell receptor beta chains from one specimen sequenced in a study of blood T cell repertoires in COVID-19 (dated by TCRdb to about 2020). Receptors were amplified or captured by the immunoSEQ multiplex PCR assay. What TCRdb holds here is the immuneACCESS table cut down to in-frame rearrangements. Part of the clones is not present; checked against another copy, under half of the missing clones reflect an unresolved V gene, and the others are unexplained. The sample data list about 310,000 clones, and roughly 86% of these were observed just once. Over 1% of the sample is held by the ten biggest clonotypes. Sequencing was done on a sample of peripheral blood. The receptor set was obtained from a man between 65 and 80 years old with acute or convalescent COVID-19.

The V and J genes are TRBV7-2 and TRBJ2-1, with 11 bases identical to TRBD1. This CDR3 spans 14 amino acids. The V gene's germline CDR1 is SGHTA and CDR2 FQGNSA. V was pared by 5 bases and J by 8 bases, with 5 bases of the junction left unmatched. CDR3 residues: CASSPGQGVYEQFF. The CDR3 region has the DNA TGTGCCAGCAGCCCGGGACAGGGGGTCTATGAGCAGTTCTTC.

The chain has TRBV5-1 and TRBJ2-7; 7 bases match TRBD1. The CDR3 sequence is 15 residues long. V was pared by 4 bases and J by 2 bases, with 9 bases of the junction left unmatched. The germline CDR1 and CDR2 sequences are SGHRS and YFSETQ. The CDR3 loop is CASSPTGTAAYEQYF. In DNA, the CDR3 is TGCGCCAGCAGCCCAACCGGGACAGCGGCCTACGAGCAGTACTTC.